Following are 32 T cell receptor beta chains from one sample sequenced in a study of cytomegalovirus exposure and HLA in healthy donors. In the PCR, 60 Vbeta and 13 Jbeta primers were used. TCRdb keeps only in-frame clones here, not all; method: immunoSEQ multiplex PCR. The sample carries 110,000 or so clones, around 81% recorded once. Source material: PBMCs. The source is a woman in her 30s in good health and CMV-seronegative.

The chain links TRBV28 to TRBJ2-5; 9 positions agree with TRBD2. The CDR3 contains 18 residues. From germline, CDR1 is MDHEN and CDR2 SYDVKM. The ends lost 1 base at V and 4 bases at J; junction bases unmatched: 13. The CDR3 coding sequence is TGTGCCAGCAGTTTATTCCCTCCGCTAGCGGGACTGGCAGAGACCCAGTACTTC. This translates into CASSLFPPLAGLAETQYF. Looking up the rest from reference TRBV28 and TRBJ2-5 gives the full variable domain: DVKVTQSSRYLVKRTGEKVFLECVQDMDHENMFWYRQDPGLGLRLIYFSYDVKMKEKGDIPEGYSVSREKKERFSLILESASTNQTSMYLCASSLFPPLAGLAETQYFGPGTRLLVL.

The genes are TRBV6-6 and TRBJ2-7; possible D gene TRBD2, 6 bases. CDR1 and CDR2 (germline): MNHNY, SVGAGI (reference sequence). V shed 3 bases and J shed 2 bases, with 17 bases lying between them. This CDR3 is built from 16 residues. CDR3 bases: TGTGCCAGCAGTTATTCGACCGGGACGGGGGCCTACGAGCAGTACTTC. Translation gives CASSYSTGTGAYEQYF.

This clone was recorded only once. The V call is TRBV4-1, the J call TRBJ2-2; TRBD2 agrees at 9 bases. This CDR3 has 18 amino acids. Germline assignment: CDR1 MGHRA and CDR2 YSYEKL. The V gene end was trimmed by 3 bases and the J gene end by 4 bases; junction bases not matched to a gene: 12. The CDR3 loop reads CASSQSLGGLAVTGELFF. CDR3 bases: TGCGCCAGCAGCCAGTCGCTAGGGGGACTAGCAGTCACCGGGGAGCTGTTTTTT.

This rearrangement joins TRBV29-1 to TRBJ2-1; maybe TRBD2 (6 bases). Between the trimmed V and J ends, which lost 6 bases and 7 bases, there was a span of 19 bases. The CDR3 length is 14 residues. CDR1 SQVTM and CDR2 ANQGSEA come from the germline V gene. CDR3 bases: TGCAGCGTCCGGGACTCGGCGCGGGGTAATGAGCAGTTCTTC. It translates to CSVRDSARGNEQFF.

This chain joins TRBV6-1 and TRBJ2-7, with TRBD1 matching over 9 bases. This CDR3 is built from 14 residues. The germline V gene encodes CDR1 MNHNS and CDR2 SASEGT. Trimming cost V 6 bases and J 0 bases; bases outside gene matches: 3. Here the CDR3 reads CASRTGGASYEQYF. CDR3 in DNA: TGTGCCAGCAGAACAGGGGGCGCCTCCTACGAGCAGTACTTC.

This clone has just a few counts. This chain joins TRBV9 and TRBJ1-6; 9 positions match TRBD1. Trimming removed 4 bases from V and 9 bases from J; junction bases left unmatched: 8. Germline CDR1 SGDLS, CDR2 YYNGEE. This CDR3 contains 15 residues. CDR3 region: CASSSTGGFASPLHF. The CDR3 DNA reads TGTGCCAGCAGCTCGACAGGGGGTTTCGCTTCACCCCTCCACTTT. Drawing the rest from reference TRBV9 and TRBJ1-6, the complete variable domain is DSGVTQTPKHLITATGQRVTLRCSPRSGDLSVYWYQQSLDQGLQFLIQYYNGEERAKGNILERFSAQQFPDLHSELNLSSLELGDSALYFCASSSTGGFASPLHFGNGTRLTVT.

The chain has TRBV5-1 and TRBJ2-5, with unresolved D. There are 15 residues in the CDR3. CDR1 is SGHRS, CDR2 YFSETQ, per germline. V lost 0 bases, J lost 7 bases, and 16 bases lay in between. The CDR3 DNA sequence: TGCGCCAGCAGCTTGGACGGGTCGTCGGTCGGGACCCAGTACTTC. It codes for CASSLDGSSVGTQYF.

V usage is TRBV19 and J usage is TRBJ1-5; D uncertain. V was trimmed by 2 bases and J by 4 bases, leaving 9 bases between them. The germline V gene encodes CDR1 LNHDA and CDR2 SQIVND (reference sequence). This CDR3 has 14 residues. The CDR3 is CASSISQINQPQHF. DNA for the CDR3: TGTGCCAGTAGTATAAGTCAGATTAATCAGCCCCAGCATTTT.

CDR3 in DNA: TGTGCCAGCAGTTATTCCGCGGGAGTACTTGGGTACGAGCAGTACTTC. Amino acid sequence: CASSYSAGVLGYEQYF. This chain uses TRBV6-5 with TRBJ2-7; 7 bases map to TRBD2. The V gene end was trimmed by 3 bases and the J gene end by 4 bases; junction bases not matched to a gene: 12. The CDR3 is made up of 16 amino acids. Germline V gene data show CDR1 as MNHEY and CDR2 as SVGAGI.

The chain has TRBV5-1 and TRBJ1-2; D uncertain. This CDR3 is 13 amino acids long. Germline V lookup: CDR1 SGHRS, CDR2 YFSETQ. Trimming removed 0 bases from V and 8 bases from J, with 11 bases in between. The CDR3 bases are TGCGCCAGCAGCTTGGAACAGCTGACCGGCTACACCTTC. Its protein is CASSLEQLTGYTF.

The rearrangement uses TRBV21-1 and TRBJ2-2; TRBD1, the table's D call, lacks a check against the DNA. TRBV21-1 is a documented pseudogene. The CDR3 covers 14 residues. CDR3 region: CASSRTEEAGELFF. CDR3 DNA sequence: TGTGCCAGCAGCAGGACAGAAGAGGCCGGGGAGCTGTTTTTT.

Comments on this clone: An end of the junction does not agree with germline; a read error may underlie this. The rearrangement links TRBV7-9 to TRBJ2-7; TRBD1 is a possible D gene (5 bases). The CDR3 contains 16 residues. Germline V CDR1 and CDR2: SEHNR, FQNEAQ (reference sequence). The CDR3 loop reads CSSSSDRQFIGDEQYF. The CDR3 bases are TGTTCCAGCAGCTCCGACCGACAGTTCATTGGTGACGAGCAGTACTTC.

This chain uses TRBV5-4 with TRBJ1-4; D is uncertain. The CDR3 sequence is 16 residues long. Germline CDR1 SGHNT, CDR2 YYREEE (reference sequence). V was trimmed by 0 bases and J by 0 bases, leaving 9 bases between them. Written as DNA, the CDR3 is TGTGCCAGCAGCTTGGCCCTAGGTTCAACTAATGAAAAACTGTTTTTT. Amino acid sequence: CASSLALGSTNEKLFF.

J is TRBJ2-1 and V is TRBV7-9; D might be TRBD1 (6 bases). The CDR3 has 16 amino acids. With 1 base removed from V and 0 bases from J, the gap between germline ends came to 10 bases. Germline loops: CDR1 SEHNR, CDR2 FQNEAQ (reference sequence). Here the CDR3 reads CASSLDRGGSYNEQFF. CDR3 DNA sequence: TGTGCCAGCAGCTTAGACCGAGGGGGCTCCTACAATGAGCAGTTCTTC.

The gene calls are TRBV5-1 and TRBJ1-1; D gene unclear. V gave up 4 bases and J gave up 5 bases, with 15 bases separating them. This CDR3 has 14 amino acids. Germline CDR1 reads SGHRS; CDR2 reads YFSETQ. CDR3 coding DNA: TGCGCCAGCAGCACCCAGACGGGGAGTACTGAAGCTTTCTTT. Translated, it gives CASSTQTGSTEAFF.

The V call is TRBV18, the J call TRBJ2-2; weak D call: TRBD2 (5 bases). Germline values: CDR1 KGHSH, CDR2 LQKENI. The CDR3 spans 15 residues. V was shortened by 2 bases and J by 1 base, with 8 bases between the two germline ends. CDR3 sequence reads: CASSPYGENTGELFF. The CDR3, as DNA: TGTGCCAGCTCACCATACGGGGAGAACACCGGGGAGCTGTTTTTT.

The chain employs TRBV14 and TRBJ1-4; 10 bases align to TRBD1. V gave up 3 bases and J gave up 7 bases; unmatched junction bases: 5. The CDR3 is made up of 15 amino acids. The germline CDR1 and CDR2 sequences are SGHDN and FVKESK. CDR3 protein: CASSQLGQGGEKLFF. Here the CDR3 DNA reads TGTGCCAGCAGCCAGTTAGGACAGGGGGGTGAAAAACTGTTTTTT.

The J gene is TRBJ2-7, the V gene TRBV5-1; 8 bases align to TRBD1. The V and J ends lost 3 bases and 6 bases, in that order; junction bases with no gene match: 8. CDR3 size: 14 residues. The V gene's germline CDR1 is SGHRS and CDR2 YFSETQ. The CDR3 protein is CASSWQGALAEQYF. CDR3 sequence (DNA): TGCGCCAGCAGCTGGCAGGGGGCGCTAGCCGAGCAGTACTTC.

This chain joins TRBV5-5 and TRBJ2-1; 7 bases are shared with TRBD1. Germline V gene data show CDR1 as SGHKS and CDR2 as YYEKEE (reference sequence). The ends lost 4 bases at V and 7 bases at J; junction bases unmatched: 11. This CDR3 is 15 amino acids long. CDR3 protein: CASSRLPATGNEQFF. DNA for the CDR3: TGTGCCAGCAGCCGACTCCCCGCGACAGGGAATGAGCAGTTCTTC.

This clone was picked up one time. The chain joins TRBV4-2 to TRBJ2-1; 11 nucleotides agree with TRBD2. With V trimmed by 6 bases and J by 8 bases, 9 bases remained unmatched. Germline loops: CDR1 LGHNA, CDR2 YNFKEQ. The CDR3 is 15 residues long. The CDR3 sequence: CASRRVLAGVDEQFF. The CDR3, as DNA: TGTGCCAGCAGAAGGGTACTAGCGGGAGTCGATGAGCAGTTCTTC.

The chain links TRBV6-5 to TRBJ1-1; TRBD1 matches 9 bases. The CDR3 contains 15 residues. Trimming cost V 7 bases and J 4 bases; bases outside gene matches: 10. CDR1 is MNHEY and CDR2 is SVGAGI in the germline V gene. In DNA form, the CDR3 reads TGTGCCAGCATAAGTGGCGGACAGGGGAGCACTGAAGCTTTCTTT. Translation: CASISGGQGSTEAFF.

CDR3 nucleotide sequence: TGTGCCAGTCAGGGGGCAGGAAACATTCAGTACTTC. Its protein is CASQGAGNIQYF. The rearrangement joins TRBV6-1 to TRBJ2-4; 8 bases map to TRBD1. Trimming took 9 bases from V and 6 from J; bases not matched to a gene: 4. The CDR3 is 12 residues long. The germline V gene has CDR1 MNHNS and CDR2 SASEGT.

The genes are TRBV4-2 and TRBJ2-7, with TRBD2 identical over 8 bases. The CDR3 consists of 18 residues. Germline CDR1 LGHNA, CDR2 YNFKEQ. J lost 2 bases, V lost 0 bases, and 12 bases had no gene match. CDR3 bases: TGTGCCAGCAGCCAAGAAGTTGGTAGTAGCGGGGTCGCCTACGAGCAGTACTTC. Encoded protein: CASSQEVGSSGVAYEQYF.

The chain uses TRBV5-4 and TRBJ2-7; a possible D gene is TRBD2 (5 bases). The V end was cut by 1 base, the J end by 7 bases, with 15 bases between. The germline gives CDR1 SGHNT, CDR2 YYREEE (reference sequence). The CDR3 has 14 residues. CDR3 in amino acids: CASSLSTSFGEQYF. In DNA form, the CDR3 reads TGTGCCAGCAGCTTGAGTACTAGTTTCGGGGAGCAGTACTTC.

The V gene is TRBV2, the J gene TRBJ2-5; TRBD1 agrees at 9 bases. From germline, CDR1 is SNHLY and CDR2 FYNNEI. The ends lost 9 bases at V and 7 bases at J; junction bases unmatched: 18. The CDR3 length is 16 residues. The CDR3, as DNA: TGTGCCAGGTCACAGGGGGCGAATGGAGGAAGGGGGACCCAGTACTTC. Translating gives CARSQGANGGRGTQYF.

This clone was recorded a few times. The genes are TRBV7-9 and TRBJ2-7, with TRBD1 matching over 10 bases. The CDR3 extends over 14 amino acids. Germline V gene sequence: CDR1 SEHNR, CDR2 FQNEAQ (reference sequence). V was clipped by 5 bases and J by 9 bases; unmatched bases: 10. CDR3 DNA sequence: TGTGCCAGCAGCCACGGACAGGGGGGGTTCGGGCAGTACTTC. It translates to CASSHGQGGFGQYF.

This clone has just one count. The chain is built from TRBV5-8 and TRBJ2-1; 7 bases fit TRBD1. This CDR3 contains 16 residues. Germline V lookup: CDR1 SGHTS, CDR2 YDEGEE. After removal of 5 bases from V and 5 bases from J, the junction contained 13 bases not matched to a gene. The chain's CDR3 is CASSSPGTVKNNEQFF. The DNA for the CDR3 is TGTGCCAGCAGTTCACCCGGGACAGTCAAGAACAATGAGCAGTTCTTC.

Concerning this clone itself: The sample carries other DNA sequences with the same CDR3. The rearrangement joins TRBV6-5 to TRBJ1-2; D uncertain. Germline V gene sequence: CDR1 MNHEY, CDR2 SVGAGI. This CDR3 is 13 amino acids long. V gave up 3 bases and J gave up 4 bases, with 9 bases separating them. The CDR3 coding sequence is TGTGCCAGCAGTTATTCGGGAGGCTATGGCTACACCTTC. Translating gives CASSYSGGYGYTF.

The chain carries TRBV7-2 and TRBJ2-6; 12 bases are a match to TRBD1. Germline V gives CDR1 SGHTA, CDR2 FQGNSA. The V and J ends lost 4 bases and 4 bases, in that order; junction bases with no gene match: 8. This CDR3 has 18 amino acids. The CDR3 DNA sequence: TGTGCCAGCAGCTCGATGCGGGACAGGGGGCCAGGGGCCAACGTCCTGACTTTC. This sequence encodes CASSSMRDRGPGANVLTF.

Remarks on this clone: The same CDR3 also results from other DNA sequences found in this sample. V is TRBV18 and J is TRBJ2-1; TRBD2 matches 7 bases. This CDR3 comprises 15 residues. The V gene's germline CDR1 is KGHSH and CDR2 LQKENI. Germline trimming cut 2 bases from V and 3 bases from J; bases unmatched to any gene: 4. CDR3 protein: CASSPGAGVYNEQFF. CDR3 DNA sequence: TGTGCCAGCTCACCAGGGGCGGGAGTCTACAATGAGCAGTTCTTC.

Remarks on this clone: One end of the junction is discordant with germline, which a read error may explain. The V and J genes are TRBV29-1 and TRBJ2-3; tentative D call: TRBD2 (7 bases). CDR3 length: 15 residues. From germline, CDR1 is SQVTM and CDR2 ANQGSEA. The CDR3 sequence: CSAWGRGGQADTQYF. DNA for the CDR3: TGCAGCGCGTGGGGGAGGGGGGGCCAGGCAGATACACAGTATTTT.

This clone was recorded once. J is TRBJ2-5 and V is TRBV6-5; TRBD2 matches at 10 bases. CDR1 is MNHEY and CDR2 is SVGAGI in the germline V gene. The CDR3 loop spans 14 amino acids. The J segment lost 6 bases and the V segment lost 4 bases, leaving 5 bases of the junction unmatched. As DNA, the CDR3 is TGTGCCAGCAGTTTAGCGGGAGGTCCGAAGACCCAGTACTTC. Amino acids: CASSLAGGPKTQYF.